What follows are 27 T cell receptor beta chains derived from one specimen sequenced in a study of blood T cell repertoires in COVID-19 (dated by TCRdb to about 2020). The method was the immunoSEQ multiplex PCR assay. TCRdb holds this immuneACCESS table with in-frame rearrangements only. Some clones are missing; in checked studies, unresolved V genes explain under half, and the rest has no known cause. In all, the sample holds about 140,000 clones, and around 87% of those were seen once. The top ten hold roughly 4.3% of the sample. The material sequenced was peripheral blood. Every receptor here comes from a woman aged 40 to 55 with acute or convalescent COVID-19.

This rearrangement joins TRBV19 to TRBJ1-5; weak D call: TRBD1 (5 bases). Germline CDR1 is LNHDA and CDR2 is SQIVND (reference sequence). V was trimmed by 7 bases and J by 6 bases, leaving 16 bases between them. There are 14 residues in the CDR3. DNA of the CDR3: TGTGCCAGTATGACGCAAGTGGGGCCTCAGCCCCAGCATTTT. Encoded protein: CASMTQVGPQPQHF.

CDR3 sequence: CASRLQGAAEAFF. Written as DNA, the CDR3 is TGTGCCAGCAGGCTACAGGGTGCGGCTGAAGCTTTCTTT. V usage is TRBV27 and J usage is TRBJ1-1; maybe TRBD1 (6 bases). The germline CDR1 and CDR2 sequences are MNHEY and SMNVEV (reference sequence). The CDR3 is 13 amino acids. Trimming removed 6 bases at V and 6 bases at J, with 14 bases between.

The chain employs TRBV7-2 and TRBJ2-3; 11 nucleotides line up with TRBD2. The V segment lost 0 bases and the J segment 2 bases; nucleotides outside the gene matches: 7. This CDR3 region has 18 residues. The germline V gene has CDR1 SGHTA and CDR2 FQGNSA. The CDR3 reads CASSLAVAGGPPTDTQYF. DNA for the CDR3: TGTGCCAGCAGCTTAGCGGTAGCGGGGGGGCCGCCCACAGATACGCAGTATTTT.

The chain links TRBV14 to TRBJ2-1; D gene unclear. CDR3 length equals 16 residues. The V gene's germline CDR1 is SGHDN and CDR2 FVKESK. V was shortened by 0 bases and J by 4 bases, with 13 bases between the two germline ends. The CDR3: CASSQDRSPLYNEQFF. Written as DNA, the CDR3 is TGTGCCAGCAGCCAAGATCGGTCGCCCCTATACAATGAGCAGTTCTTC.

The V and J genes are TRBV19 and TRBJ1-5, with 9 bases matching TRBD1. CDR1 is LNHDA and CDR2 is SQIVND in the germline V gene (reference sequence). V lost 4 bases and J lost 1; bases outside the gene matches: 8. The CDR3 consists of 17 residues. This CDR3 reads CASSKIQGALSNQPQHF. The CDR3 nucleotides read TGTGCCAGTAGTAAGATACAGGGGGCGCTCAGCAATCAGCCCCAGCATTTT.

The chain couples TRBV5-1 to TRBJ2-1, with D unresolved. Per the germline V gene, CDR1 is SGHRS and CDR2 is YFSETQ. The CDR3 contains 17 residues. The V end was cut by 0 bases, the J end by 0 bases, with 13 bases between. CDR3 in amino acids: CASSLAVGFSSYNEQFF. CDR3 coding DNA: TGCGCCAGCAGCTTGGCAGTCGGGTTCAGCTCCTACAATGAGCAGTTCTTC.

CDR3 protein: CASGQGGGYTF. The DNA of the CDR3 is TGTGCCAGCGGACAGGGGGGTGGCTACACCTTC. The rearrangement links TRBV6-5 to TRBJ1-2; 10 bases are a match to TRBD1. The junction had 1 base not matched to a gene; V was cut back by 8 bases and J by 7 bases. This CDR3 is 11 amino acids long. Looked up from germline, CDR1 is MNHEY and CDR2 is SVGAGI.

This clone has only one observation. The rearrangement uses TRBV29-1 and TRBJ2-7; 8 bases are shared with TRBD1. Germline V CDR1 and CDR2: SQVTM, ANQGSEA. The CDR3 is 11 amino acids. V gave up 4 bases and J gave up 5 bases; unmatched junction bases: 1. CDR3 region: CSVVRGHEQYF. As DNA, the CDR3 is TGCAGCGTTGTCAGGGGGCACGAGCAGTACTTC.

The V call is TRBV12-3 or TRBV12-4, the J call TRBJ2-7, with 12 bases aligning to TRBD1. This CDR3 is built from 13 residues. After removal of 6 bases from V and 6 bases from J, the junction contained 3 bases not matched to a gene. CDR3 nucleotides: TGTGCCAGCAGCCCGGGACAGGGGGCCGAGCAGTACTTC. This gives the protein CASSPGQGAEQYF.

This clone turned up a few times. The chain has TRBV15 and TRBJ2-1; TRBD1 matches 10 bases. The CDR3 runs to 17 residues. Per germline, CDR1 LNHNV and CDR2 YYDKDF (reference sequence). Losses at the gene ends were 0 bases for V and 6 bases for J; bases not matched to a gene: 8. The CDR3 coding sequence is TGTGCCACCAGCAGAGATTCCGGACAGGGGGGAGGCAATGAGCAGTTCTTC. It specifies CATSRDSGQGGGNEQFF.

The CDR3 DNA reads as TGCGCCAGCAGCCCCGCACGGGAGTGGAGGCAAGAAAAACTGTTTTTT. Translating it yields CASSPAREWRQEKLFF. J is TRBJ1-4 and V is TRBV4-1; D gene unclear. V lost 4 bases and J 8 bases, leaving 20 bases between the germline ends. This CDR3 has 16 amino acids. Per germline, CDR1 MGHRA and CDR2 YSYEKL.

The chain joins TRBV4-2 to TRBJ2-5; TRBD1 aligns across 8 bases. CDR1 is LGHNA and CDR2 is YNFKEQ in the germline V gene. This CDR3 is 16 amino acids long. The trim removed 1 base at V and 5 bases at J, leaving 9 bases unmatched. CDR3 in amino acids: CASSQGKGQGYETQYF. The CDR3, as DNA: TGTGCCAGCAGCCAAGGGAAAGGACAGGGTTACGAGACCCAGTACTTC.

This clone was recorded at least ten times. The chain links TRBV4-1 to TRBJ1-2; 12 bases line up with TRBD1. From germline, CDR1 is MGHRA and CDR2 YSYEKL. V trimming: 0 bases; J trimming: 8 bases; junction bases outside the gene matches: 10. The CDR3 consists of 17 residues. The CDR3 is CASSQDLGTGGAGGYTF. CDR3 sequence (DNA): TGCGCCAGCAGCCAAGATCTAGGGACAGGGGGCGCAGGAGGCTACACCTTC.

On this clone: The sample contains more than one DNA sequence encoding this CDR3. The genes are TRBV11-2 and TRBJ1-2; 7 bases align to TRBD1. The germline V gene has CDR1 SGHAT and CDR2 FQNNGV. This CDR3 is 13 amino acids long. With V trimmed by 5 bases and J by 8 bases, 8 bases remained unmatched. CDR3 region: CASSPTGVGGYTF. CDR3 in DNA: TGTGCCAGCAGCCCTACAGGGGTGGGCGGCTACACCTTC.

The genes are TRBV7-8 and TRBJ2-2; TRBD2 matches at 11 bases. The length of the CDR3 is 18 residues. After removal of 0 bases from V and 4 bases from J, the junction contained 7 bases not matched to a gene. Germline V CDR1 and CDR2: SGHVS, FQNEAQ. CDR3 nucleotide sequence: TGTGCCAGCAGCTTAGCCTTACTAGCGGGGGTTCCCACCGGGGAGCTGTTTTTT. Residues: CASSLALLAGVPTGELFF.

For the CDR3, the DNA is TGTGCCAGCAGCTCAAGTTACAGGGGTAACTATGGCTACACCTTC. Amino acid sequence: CASSSSYRGNYGYTF. The rearrangement joins TRBV5-6 to TRBJ1-2, with 7 positions matching TRBD1. This CDR3 region has 15 residues. With V trimmed by 3 bases and J by 1 base, 6 bases remained unmatched. In germline, CDR1 is SGHDT, CDR2 YYEEEE. The full variable domain, its missing parts supplied by reference TRBV5-6 and TRBJ1-2, is DAGVTQSPTHLIKTRGQQVTLRCSPKSGHDTVSWYQQALGQGPQFIFQYYEEEERQRGNFPDRFSGHQFPNYSSELNVNALLLGDSALYLCASSSSYRGNYGYTFGSGTRLTVV.

CDR3 DNA: TGTGCCAGTAGTATAGGGTCAGGGTTAGAACAGCCCCAGCATTTT. Translating it yields CASSIGSGLEQPQHF. The chain links TRBV19 to TRBJ1-5; the D gene is possibly TRBD1 (5 bases). Trimming removed 1 base from V and 7 bases from J, with 14 bases in between. CDR3 size: 15 residues. Germline CDR1 reads LNHDA; CDR2 reads SQIVND (reference sequence).

The rearrangement links TRBV11-2 to TRBJ2-3; 10 bases are shared with TRBD2. Germline V gene sequence: CDR1 SGHAT, CDR2 FQNNGV. The CDR3 consists of 15 residues. Unmatched junction bases numbered 7, after V lost 5 bases and J lost 5 bases. The CDR3 region is CASSTTSGVVDTQYF. The CDR3 region has the DNA TGTGCCAGCAGCACCACTAGCGGGGTCGTAGATACGCAGTATTTT.

V and J are TRBV27 and TRBJ2-7; TRBD2 is a possible D gene (6 bases). This CDR3 region has 15 residues. The ends were cut back, 11 bases at V and 0 bases at J, with 20 bases in the middle. Germline V gene data show CDR1 as MNHEY and CDR2 as SMNVEV (reference sequence). This CDR3 reads CACKAVAGFSYEQYF. The CDR3 DNA follows: TGTGCCTGCAAGGCGGTGGCGGGATTCTCCTACGAGCAGTACTTC.

J is TRBJ1-1 and V is TRBV10-3, with D possibly being TRBD1 (5 bases). There are 14 residues in the CDR3. Trimming left V 4 bases short and J 1 base short, with 10 bases between. Germline V lookup: CDR1 ENHRY, CDR2 SYGVKD. The CDR3 nucleotides read TGTGCCATCAGTGGACAGATGGGGAACACTGAAGCTTTCTTT. It codes for CAISGQMGNTEAFF.

The chain carries TRBV2 and TRBJ1-2; TRBD1 matches 8 bases. CDR3 length equals 13 residues. Trimming removed 8 bases from V and 4 bases from J; junction bases left unmatched: 6. The V gene's germline CDR1 is SNHLY and CDR2 FYNNEI. The CDR3 DNA reads TGTGCCAGCCTGGACAGGGTCGGCTATGGCTACACCTTC. The encoded protein is CASLDRVGYGYTF.

The genes are TRBV6-6 and TRBJ1-2; 10 bases agree with TRBD1. The CDR3 is 14 residues long. CDR1 and CDR2 from the germline V gene are MNHNY and SVGAGI (reference sequence). Trimming at V came to 4 bases and at J to 8 bases, leaving 7 bases not matched to a gene. CDR3 protein: CASSSRGQGKGYTF. The CDR3 nucleotides are TGTGCCAGCAGTTCCCGGGGACAGGGGAAAGGCTACACCTTC.

V gene TRBV5-1 combines with J gene TRBJ1-3, with 7 bases identical to TRBD1. V was clipped by 1 base and J by 4 bases; unmatched bases: 14. The CDR3 length is 18 residues. Germline CDR1 SGHRS, CDR2 YFSETQ. CDR3 protein: CASSLNSQEGAQGNTIYF. In DNA form, the CDR3 reads TGCGCCAGCAGCTTGAACTCCCAGGAGGGGGCGCAGGGAAACACCATATATTTT.

This clone showed up just a few times. The chain carries TRBV4-3 and TRBJ2-2; 8 bases agree with TRBD1. J gave up 0 bases and V 0 bases, and 3 bases lay outside the gene matches. Germline CDR1 and CDR2: LGHNA and YSLEER. The CDR3 runs to 17 residues. DNA for the CDR3: TGCGCCAGCAGCCAAGATCCGGACAGGGCGAACACCGGGGAGCTGTTTTTT. This encodes CASSQDPDRANTGELFF.

This clone was recorded a few times. This chain uses TRBV6-5 with TRBJ2-5; perhaps TRBD2 as D (6 bases). CDR3 length equals 14 residues. V shed 2 bases and J shed 4 bases, with 11 bases lying between them. Germline values: CDR1 MNHEY, CDR2 SVGAGI. CDR3 bases: TGTGCCAGCAGTTACCCTACGCGGGGAGAGACCCAGTACTTC. This codes for CASSYPTRGETQYF.

This clone was observed a handful of times. CDR3 residues: CASSVLVEQFF. CDR3 DNA: TGTGCCAGCAGTGTTCTAGTTGAGCAGTTCTTC. The V call is TRBV2, the J call TRBJ2-1; D not resolved. Trimming removed 4 bases from V and 9 bases from J, with 7 bases in between. CDR1 SNHLY and CDR2 FYNNEI come from the germline V gene. CDR3 length: 11 amino acids.

The rearrangement links TRBV7-9 to TRBJ2-5; 8 bases are a match to TRBD1. V dropped 5 bases and J dropped 10; count of bases not matched to a gene: 12. Germline V gives CDR1 SEHNR, CDR2 FQNEAQ (reference sequence). The CDR3 consists of 14 residues. As DNA, the CDR3 is TGTGCCAGCAGCCTTATCCGAGGACAGGGCGACCAGTACTTC. Translation gives CASSLIRGQGDQYF.